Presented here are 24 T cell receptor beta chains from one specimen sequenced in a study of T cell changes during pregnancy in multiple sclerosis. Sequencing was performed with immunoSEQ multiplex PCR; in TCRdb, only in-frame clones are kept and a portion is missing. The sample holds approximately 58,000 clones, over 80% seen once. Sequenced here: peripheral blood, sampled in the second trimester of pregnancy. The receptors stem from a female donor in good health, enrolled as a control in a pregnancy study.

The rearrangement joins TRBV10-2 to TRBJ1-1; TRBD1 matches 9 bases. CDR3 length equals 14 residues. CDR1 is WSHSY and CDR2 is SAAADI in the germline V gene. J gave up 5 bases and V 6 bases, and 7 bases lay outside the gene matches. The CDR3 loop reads CASRKQGAPTEAFF. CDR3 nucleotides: TGCGCCAGCAGAAAACAGGGGGCGCCGACTGAAGCTTTCTTT.

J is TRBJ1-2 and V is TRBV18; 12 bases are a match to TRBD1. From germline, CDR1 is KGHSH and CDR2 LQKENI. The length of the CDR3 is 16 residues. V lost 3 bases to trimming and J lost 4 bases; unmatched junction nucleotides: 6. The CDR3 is CASSPTPGQGAYGYTF. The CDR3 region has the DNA TGTGCCAGCTCACCTACCCCGGGACAGGGGGCCTATGGCTACACCTTC.

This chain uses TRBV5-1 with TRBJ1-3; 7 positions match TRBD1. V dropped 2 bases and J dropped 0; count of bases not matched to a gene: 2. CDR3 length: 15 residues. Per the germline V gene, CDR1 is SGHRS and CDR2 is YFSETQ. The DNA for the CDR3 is TGCGCCAGCAGCTTCCAGGGGGGCTCTGGAAACACCATATATTTT. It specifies CASSFQGGSGNTIYF.

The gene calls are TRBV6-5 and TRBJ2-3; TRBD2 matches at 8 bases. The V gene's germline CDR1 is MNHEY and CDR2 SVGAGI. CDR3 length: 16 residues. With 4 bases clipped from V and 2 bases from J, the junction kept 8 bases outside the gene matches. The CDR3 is CASSLGAGLVTDTQYF. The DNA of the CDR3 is TGTGCCAGCAGTTTGGGTGCGGGACTAGTCACAGATACGCAGTATTTT.

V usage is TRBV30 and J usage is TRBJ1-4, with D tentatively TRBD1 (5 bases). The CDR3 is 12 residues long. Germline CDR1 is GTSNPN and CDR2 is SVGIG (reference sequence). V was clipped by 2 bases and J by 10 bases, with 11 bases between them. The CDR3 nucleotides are TGTGCCTGGAGTCACCAGGGTGGAAAACTGTTTTTT. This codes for CAWSHQGGKLFF.

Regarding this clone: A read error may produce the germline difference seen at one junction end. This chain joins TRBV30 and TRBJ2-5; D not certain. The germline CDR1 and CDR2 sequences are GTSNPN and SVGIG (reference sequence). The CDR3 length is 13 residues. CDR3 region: CAWSGQYQKTQYF. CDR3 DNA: TGTGCCTGGAGTGGGCAGTACCAAAAGACCCAGTACTTC.

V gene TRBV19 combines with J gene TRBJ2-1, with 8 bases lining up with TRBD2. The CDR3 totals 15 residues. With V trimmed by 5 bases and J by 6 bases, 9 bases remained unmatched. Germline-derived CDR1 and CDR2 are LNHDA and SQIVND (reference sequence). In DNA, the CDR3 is TGTGCCAGTAGTCTCATGTCGGGGGGGTCCAATGAGCAGTTCTTC. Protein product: CASSLMSGGSNEQFF. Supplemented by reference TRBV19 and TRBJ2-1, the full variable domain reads DGGITQSPKYLFRKEGQNVTLSCEQNLNHDAMYWYRQDPGQGLRLIYYSQIVNDFQKGDIAEGYSVSREKKESFPLTVTSAQKNPTAFYLCASSLMSGGSNEQFFGPGTRLTVL.

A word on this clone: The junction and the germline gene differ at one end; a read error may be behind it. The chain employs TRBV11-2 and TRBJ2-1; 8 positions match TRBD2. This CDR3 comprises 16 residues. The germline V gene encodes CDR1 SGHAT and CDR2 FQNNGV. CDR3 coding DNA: TGTGCCAGCACCTTAAGCGGGAGTAGAACTTACAATGAGCAGTTCTTC. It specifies CASTLSGSRTYNEQFF.

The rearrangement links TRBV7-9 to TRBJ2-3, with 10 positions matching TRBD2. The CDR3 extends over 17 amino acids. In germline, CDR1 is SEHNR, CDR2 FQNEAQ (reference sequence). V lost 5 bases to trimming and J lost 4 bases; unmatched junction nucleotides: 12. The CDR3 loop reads CASSAPSGRASADTQYF. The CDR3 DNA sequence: TGTGCCAGCAGCGCTCCGAGCGGGAGGGCCTCCGCAGATACGCAGTATTTT.

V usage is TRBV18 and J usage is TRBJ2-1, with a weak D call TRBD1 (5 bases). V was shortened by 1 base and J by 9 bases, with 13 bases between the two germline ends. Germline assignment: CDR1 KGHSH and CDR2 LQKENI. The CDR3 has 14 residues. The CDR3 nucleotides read TGTGCCAGCTCACCACAGGGGTTAGAAGGTGAGCAGTTCTTC. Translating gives CASSPQGLEGEQFF.

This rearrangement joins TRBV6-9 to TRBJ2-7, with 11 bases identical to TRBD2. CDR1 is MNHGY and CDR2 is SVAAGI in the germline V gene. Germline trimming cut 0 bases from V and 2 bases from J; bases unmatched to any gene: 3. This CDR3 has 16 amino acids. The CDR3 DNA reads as TGTGCCAGCAGTTATTCGGGGACTAGCGGAGCCTACGAGCAGTACTTC. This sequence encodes CASSYSGTSGAYEQYF.

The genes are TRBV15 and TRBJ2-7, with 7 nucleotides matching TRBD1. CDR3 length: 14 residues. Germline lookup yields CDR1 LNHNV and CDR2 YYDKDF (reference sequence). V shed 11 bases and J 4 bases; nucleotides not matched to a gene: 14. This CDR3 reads CASSNRGPRYEQYF. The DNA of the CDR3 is TGTGCCTCGTCCAACAGGGGCCCTCGGTACGAGCAGTACTTC.

The CDR3 DNA sequence: TGTGCCAGCAGACCCTTTGGCGGGGTCTACAATGAGCAGTTCTTC. It yields the protein CASRPFGGVYNEQFF. The gene calls are TRBV6-4 and TRBJ2-1; D is possibly TRBD2 (6 bases). CDR1 is MRHNA and CDR2 is SNTAGT in the germline V gene. Trimming removed 6 bases at V and 3 bases at J, with 15 bases between. The CDR3 runs 15 residues.

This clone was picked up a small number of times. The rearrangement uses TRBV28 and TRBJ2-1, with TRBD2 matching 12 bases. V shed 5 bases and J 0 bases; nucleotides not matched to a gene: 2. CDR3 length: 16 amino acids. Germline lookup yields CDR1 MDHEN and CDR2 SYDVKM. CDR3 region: CASSKTSGSSYNEQFF. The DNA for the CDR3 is TGTGCCAGCAGTAAGACTAGCGGGAGCTCCTACAATGAGCAGTTCTTC.

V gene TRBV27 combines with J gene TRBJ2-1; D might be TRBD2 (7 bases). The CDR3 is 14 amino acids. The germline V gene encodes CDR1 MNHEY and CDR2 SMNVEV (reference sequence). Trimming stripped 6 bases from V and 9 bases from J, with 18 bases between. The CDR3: CASRYNREGAEQFF. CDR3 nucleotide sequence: TGTGCCAGCAGGTACAACAGGGAGGGCGCTGAGCAGTTCTTC.

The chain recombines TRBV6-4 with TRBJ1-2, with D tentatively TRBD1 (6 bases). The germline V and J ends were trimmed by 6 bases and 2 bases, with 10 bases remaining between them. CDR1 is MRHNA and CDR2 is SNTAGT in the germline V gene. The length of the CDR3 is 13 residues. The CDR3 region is CASSPDRNYGYTF. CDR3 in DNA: TGTGCCAGCAGCCCCGACAGGAACTATGGCTACACCTTC.

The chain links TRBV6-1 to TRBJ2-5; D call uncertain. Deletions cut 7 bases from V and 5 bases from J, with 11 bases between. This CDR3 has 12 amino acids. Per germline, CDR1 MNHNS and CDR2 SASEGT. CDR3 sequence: CASTPSRETQYF. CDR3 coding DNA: TGTGCCAGCACCCCAAGCCGGGAGACCCAGTACTTC.

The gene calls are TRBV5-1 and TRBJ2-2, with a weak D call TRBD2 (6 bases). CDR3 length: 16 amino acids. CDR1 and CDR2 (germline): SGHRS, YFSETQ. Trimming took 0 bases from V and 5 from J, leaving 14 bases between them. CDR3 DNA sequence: TGCGCCAGCAGCTTGGCGGGGACTCCTGGGACCGGGGAGCTGTTTTTT. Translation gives CASSLAGTPGTGELFF.

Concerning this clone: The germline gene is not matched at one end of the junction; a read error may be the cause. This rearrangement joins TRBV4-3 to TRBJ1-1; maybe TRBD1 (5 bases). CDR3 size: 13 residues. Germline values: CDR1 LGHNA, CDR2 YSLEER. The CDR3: CASSQDLGGGTSF. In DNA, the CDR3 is TGCGCCAGCAGCCAAGATCTAGGCGGGGGGACCTCCTTT.

CDR3 protein: CASSVGGGNQPQHF. DNA for the CDR3: TGTGCCAGCAGCGTAGGGGGGGGGAATCAGCCCCAGCATTTT. This chain joins TRBV9 and TRBJ1-5, with a tentative D call TRBD1 (5 bases). Trimming stripped 0 bases from V and 4 bases from J, with 8 bases between. The CDR3 has 14 residues. Germline V CDR1 and CDR2: SGDLS, YYNGEE.

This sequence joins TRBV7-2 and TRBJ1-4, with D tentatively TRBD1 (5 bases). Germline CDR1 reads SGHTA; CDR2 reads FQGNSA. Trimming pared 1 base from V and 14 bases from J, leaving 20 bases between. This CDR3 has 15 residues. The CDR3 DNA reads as TGTGCCAGCAGCTTAGGGAATAACAGGTTCGCGGGGCTGTTTTTT. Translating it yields CASSLGNNRFAGLFF.

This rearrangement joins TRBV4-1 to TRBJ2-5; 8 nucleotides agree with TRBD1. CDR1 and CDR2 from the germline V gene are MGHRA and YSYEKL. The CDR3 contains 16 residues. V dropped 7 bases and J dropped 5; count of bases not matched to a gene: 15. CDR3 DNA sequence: TGCGCCAGCACCAACCAATTCAGGGGGCTGGAGGAGACCCAGTACTTC. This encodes CASTNQFRGLEETQYF.

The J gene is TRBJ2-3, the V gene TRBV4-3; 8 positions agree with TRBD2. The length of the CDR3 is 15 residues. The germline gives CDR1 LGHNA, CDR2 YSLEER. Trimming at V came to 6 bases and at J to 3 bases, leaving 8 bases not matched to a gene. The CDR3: CASSFAGGETDTQYF. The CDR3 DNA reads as TGCGCCAGCAGTTTTGCGGGAGGCGAGACAGATACGCAGTATTTT.

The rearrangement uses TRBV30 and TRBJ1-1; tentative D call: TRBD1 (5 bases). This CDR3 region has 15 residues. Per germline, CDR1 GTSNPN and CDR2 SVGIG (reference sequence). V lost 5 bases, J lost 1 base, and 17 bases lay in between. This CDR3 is CAWLPRGEANTEAFF. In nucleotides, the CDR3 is TGTGCCTGGTTACCCCGAGGGGAGGCGAACACTGAAGCTTTCTTT. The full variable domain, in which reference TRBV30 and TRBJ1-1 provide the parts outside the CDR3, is SQTIHQWPATLVQPVGSPLSLECTVEGTSNPNLYWYRQAAGRGLQLLFYSVGIGQISSEVPQNLSASRPQDRQFILSSKKLLLSDSGFYLCAWLPRGEANTEAFFGQGTRLTVV.